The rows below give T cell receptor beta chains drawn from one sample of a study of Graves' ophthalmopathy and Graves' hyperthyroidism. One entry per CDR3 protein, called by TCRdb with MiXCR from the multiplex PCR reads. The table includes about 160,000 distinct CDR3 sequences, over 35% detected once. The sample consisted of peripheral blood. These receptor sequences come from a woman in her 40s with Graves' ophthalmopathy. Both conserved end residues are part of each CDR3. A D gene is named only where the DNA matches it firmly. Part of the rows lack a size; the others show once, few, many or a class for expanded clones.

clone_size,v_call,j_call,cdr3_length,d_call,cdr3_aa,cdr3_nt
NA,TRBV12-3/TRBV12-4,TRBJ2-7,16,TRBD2,CASSLTAAGGQDEQYF,TGTGCCAGCAGCCTTACCGCTGCGGGAGGTCAGGACGAGCAGTACTTC
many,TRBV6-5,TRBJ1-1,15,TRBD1,CASSSKTGMNTEAFF,TGTGCCAGCAGTTCGAAGACAGGGATGAACACTGAAGCTTTCTTT
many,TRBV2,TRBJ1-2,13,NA,CASSETANYGYTF,TGTGCCAGCAGTGAAACGGCTAACTATGGCTACACCTTC
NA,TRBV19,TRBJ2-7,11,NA,CASGTWREQYF,TGTGCCAGTGGAACTTGGCGCGAGCAGTACTTC
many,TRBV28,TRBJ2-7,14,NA,CASSIPGPPYEQYF,TGTGCCAGCAGTATACCTGGACCCCCCTACGAGCAGTACTTC
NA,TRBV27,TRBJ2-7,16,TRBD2,CASSPFGLARTYEQYF,TGTGCCAGCAGTCCCTTCGGACTAGCGAGAACCTACGAGCAGTACTTC
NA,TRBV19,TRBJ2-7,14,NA,CASSIDAGAYEQYF,TGTGCCAGTAGTATAGATGCAGGGGCCTACGAGCAGTACTTC
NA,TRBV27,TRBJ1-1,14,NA,CASSSFQMNTEAFF,TGTGCCAGCAGTTCTTTTCAGATGAACACTGAAGCTTTCTTT
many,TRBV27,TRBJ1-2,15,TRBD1,CASSLLGQGAGGYTF,TGTGCCAGCAGTTTACTCGGACAGGGGGCGGGGGGCTACACCTTC
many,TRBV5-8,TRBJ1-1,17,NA,CASSSPGAAGVNTEAFF,TGTGCCAGCAGCTCCCCGGGGGCGGCCGGGGTGAACACTGAAGCTTTCTTT
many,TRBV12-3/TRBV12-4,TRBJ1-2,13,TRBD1,CASSTTGGHGYTF,TGTGCCAGCAGTACGACAGGGGGGCATGGCTACACCTTC
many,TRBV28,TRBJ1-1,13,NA,CASSVGQNTEAFF,TGTGCCAGCAGTGTTGGACAGAACACTGAAGCTTTCTTT
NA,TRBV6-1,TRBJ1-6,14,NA,CASSLIADNSPLHF,TGTGCCAGCAGCCTCATAGCGGATAATTCACCCCTCCACTTT
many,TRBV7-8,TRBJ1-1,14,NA,CASSSHVMNTEAFF,TGTGCCAGCAGCTCCCACGTTATGAACACTGAAGCTTTCTTT
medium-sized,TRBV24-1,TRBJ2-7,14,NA,CATSETGTPTGQYF,TGTGCCACCAGTGAAACCGGGACACCGACAGGGCAGTACTTC
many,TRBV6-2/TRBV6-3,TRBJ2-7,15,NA,CASSSATRLPYEQYF,TGTGCCAGCAGTTCAGCGACCAGGCTCCCCTACGAGCAGTACTTC
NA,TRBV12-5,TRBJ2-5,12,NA,CASGISSETQYF,TGTGCTAGTGGTATATCCTCGGAGACCCAGTACTTC
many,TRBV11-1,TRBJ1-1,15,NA,CASSRVRALNTEAFF,TGTGCCAGCAGCCGGGTCCGCGCCTTGAACACTGAAGCTTTCTTT
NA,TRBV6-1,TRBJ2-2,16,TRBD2,CASRHRLAANTGELFF,TGTGCCAGCAGACATAGACTAGCGGCGAACACCGGGGAGCTGTTTTTT
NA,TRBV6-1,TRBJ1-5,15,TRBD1,CASSTSGTGNQPQHF,TGTGCCAGCAGTACCTCCGGGACAGGGAATCAGCCCCAGCATTTT
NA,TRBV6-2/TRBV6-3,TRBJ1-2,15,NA,CASSWAGTANYGYTF,TGTGCCAGCAGTTGGGCCGGGACGGCTAACTATGGCTACACCTTC
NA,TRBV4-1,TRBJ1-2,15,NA,CASSLSGGGWAGYTF,TGCGCCAGCAGCCTCAGTGGGGGGGGCTGGGCTGGCTACACCTTC
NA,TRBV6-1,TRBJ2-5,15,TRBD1,CASSPMRTGGETQYF,TGTGCCAGCTCCCCAATGAGGACAGGGGGAGAGACCCAGTACTTC
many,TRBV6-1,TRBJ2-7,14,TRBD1,CASSQGTVSYEQYF,TGTGCCAGCAGTCAAGGGACAGTGTCCTACGAGCAGTACTTC
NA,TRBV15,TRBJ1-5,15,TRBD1,CATSSPGQGNQPQHF,TGTGCCACCAGCAGCCCGGGACAGGGGAATCAGCCCCAGCATTTT
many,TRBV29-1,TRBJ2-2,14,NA,CSVEKGSNTGELFF,TGCAGCGTTGAAAAGGGGTCCAACACCGGGGAGCTGTTTTTT
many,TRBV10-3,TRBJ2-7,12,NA,CAISERSYEQYF,TGTGCCATCAGTGAGCGGTCCTACGAGCAGTACTTC